The 23 T cell receptor beta chains below all came from one sample that was sequenced in a study of OX40 agonist ivuxolimab in advanced cancers. Receptors were amplified or captured by the immunoSEQ multiplex PCR assay. TCRdb holds this immuneACCESS table with in-frame rearrangements only. Some clones are missing; in checked studies, unresolved V genes explain under half, and the rest has no known cause. This sample gives tens of thousands of clones in total; approximately 94% of them show up just once. Roughly a fifth of the sample rests with the top ten. Sample: CD4+ or CD8+ T cells sorted from blood, taken in a trial of the OX40 agonist ivuxolimab. The receptors were sampled from an adult with an advanced solid tumor such as melanoma, head and neck, liver or kidney cancer.

The J gene is TRBJ2-1, the V gene TRBV5-5, with a possible D match to TRBD2 (6 bases). The CDR3 has 16 amino acids. V was cut by 0 bases and J by 8 bases, with 18 bases left in between. Germline CDR1 and CDR2: SGHKS and YYEKEE (reference sequence). DNA of the CDR3: TGTGCCAGCAGCTTGGAAGGCGGGACCCCGTTCTATGAGCAGTTCTTC. Its translation is CASSLEGGTPFYEQFF.

V gene TRBV14 combines with J gene TRBJ2-3; a weak D match, TRBD2 (5 bases). Germline-derived CDR1 and CDR2 are SGHDN and FVKESK. Trimming took 4 bases from V and 6 from J, leaving 8 bases between them. The CDR3 is made up of 12 amino acids. As DNA, the CDR3 is TGTGCCAGCAGCCTAATAGCGGATACGCAGTATTTT. This translates into CASSLIADTQYF.

The chain carries TRBV9 and TRBJ2-3; tentative D call: TRBD2 (6 bases). This CDR3 comprises 16 residues. Germline-derived CDR1 and CDR2 are SGDLS and YYNGEE. V was pared by 0 bases and J by 1 base, with 12 bases between. The chain's CDR3 is CASSVEGGIGTDTQYF. The DNA of the CDR3 is TGTGCCAGCAGCGTAGAAGGAGGGATCGGCACAGATACGCAGTATTTT.

The chain joins TRBV7-2 to TRBJ1-3, with D unclear. V shed 2 bases and J shed 2 bases, with 10 bases lying between them. CDR1 and CDR2 (germline): SGHTA, FQGNSA. The CDR3 is 15 residues long. CDR3 loop: CASSLTGVPGNTIYF. The CDR3 DNA reads as TGTGCCAGCAGCTTAACTGGCGTACCTGGAAACACCATATATTTT.

The chain uses TRBV4-1 and TRBJ2-7, with D hard to call. Germline V CDR1 and CDR2: MGHRA, YSYEKL. CDR3 length: 15 residues. The V end lost 3 bases, the J end lost 5 bases, and 17 bases lay between the germline ends. The CDR3 reads CASSQELGNLNEQYF. The DNA for the CDR3 is TGCGCCAGCAGCCAGGAACTTGGGAATCTTAACGAGCAGTACTTC.

This clone was detected only a few times. The J gene is TRBJ2-6, the V gene TRBV2; 7 bases match TRBD1. With V trimmed by 7 bases and J by 0 bases, 12 bases remained unmatched. The germline V gene has CDR1 SNHLY and CDR2 FYNNEI. The CDR3 contains 18 residues. The CDR3 DNA follows: TGTGCCAGCACGGGACAGCTAATATTCAGCTCTGGGGCCAACGTCCTGACTTTC. This encodes CASTGQLIFSSGANVLTF.

This chain uses TRBV9 with TRBJ1-2; possibly TRBD1 for D (6 bases). The CDR3 spans 14 residues. Germline-derived CDR1 and CDR2 are SGDLS and YYNGEE. The V end was cut by 0 bases, the J end by 6 bases, with 12 bases between. This CDR3 reads CASSVGGGDNGYTF. In DNA, the CDR3 is TGTGCCAGCAGCGTAGGCGGGGGGGACAATGGCTACACCTTC.

The chain is built from TRBV27 and TRBJ1-2; D gene uncertain. The CDR3 contains 14 residues. Deletions cut 5 bases from V and 8 bases from J, with 18 bases between. Looked up from germline, CDR1 is MNHEY and CDR2 is SMNVEV (reference sequence). The CDR3 loop reads CASSPPDPTGGYTF. DNA for the CDR3: TGTGCCAGCAGTCCCCCGGACCCGACGGGGGGCTACACCTTC.

The chain joins TRBV13 to TRBJ2-6; D gene unclear. The germline gives CDR1 PRHDT, CDR2 FYEKMQ (reference sequence). CDR3 size: 17 residues. Trimming stripped 0 bases from V and 0 bases from J, with 9 bases between. The CDR3 region is CASSLGLGPSGANVLTF. CDR3 in DNA: TGTGCCAGCAGCTTAGGCCTGGGTCCCTCTGGGGCCAACGTCCTGACTTTC.

This chain uses TRBV13 with TRBJ2-3; 8 bases line up with TRBD2. Per the germline V gene, CDR1 is PRHDT and CDR2 is FYEKMQ (reference sequence). This CDR3 is built from 15 residues. J lost 2 bases, V lost 9 bases, and 10 bases had no gene match. The CDR3 here is CASGLGGRYTDTQYF. DNA of the CDR3: TGTGCCAGTGGGTTGGGCGGGAGGTACACAGATACGCAGTATTTT.

The rearrangement joins TRBV15 to TRBJ2-5; no firm D call. The CDR3 contains 11 residues. V lost 2 bases to trimming and J lost 6 bases, with 4 bases between them. CDR1 is LNHNV, CDR2 YYDKDF, per germline (reference sequence). This CDR3 is CATSRTQTQYF. The CDR3 region has the DNA TGTGCCACCAGCAGAACCCAGACCCAGTACTTC.

Worth noting for this clone: The same CDR3 is also encoded by other DNA sequences in this sample. V and J are TRBV5-1 and TRBJ2-7; D gene unclear. The germline gives CDR1 SGHRS, CDR2 YFSETQ. The V end lost 3 bases, the J end lost 0 bases, and 1 base lay between the germline ends. The CDR3 loop spans 11 amino acids. The CDR3 is CASSSSYEQYF. The CDR3 DNA is TGCGCCAGCAGCTCCTCCTACGAGCAGTACTTC.

The rearrangement links TRBV5-6 to TRBJ2-3, with D possibly being TRBD2 (6 bases). The V end was cut by 2 bases, the J end by 4 bases, with 14 bases between. CDR1 and CDR2 from the germline V gene are SGHDT and YYEEEE. This CDR3 is built from 15 residues. The CDR3 here is CASSLRLGVSDTQYF. The CDR3 bases are TGTGCCAGCAGCTTACGACTAGGCGTTTCAGATACGCAGTATTTT. Looking up the rest from reference TRBV5-6 and TRBJ2-3 gives the full variable domain: DAGVTQSPTHLIKTRGQQVTLRCSPKSGHDTVSWYQQALGQGPQFIFQYYEEEERQRGNFPDRFSGHQFPNYSSELNVNALLLGDSALYLCASSLRLGVSDTQYFGPGTRLTVL.

In its sample, this clone was seen once. The rearrangement links TRBV15 to TRBJ1-2; D gene ambiguous. CDR1 is LNHNV, CDR2 YYDKDF, per germline (reference sequence). This CDR3 is built from 16 residues. Trimming took off 0 bases at V and 3 bases at J, with 14 bases between the two ends. The CDR3 sequence: CATSREIGGGHYGYTF. The CDR3 nucleotides are TGTGCCACCAGCAGAGAGATAGGAGGAGGGCACTATGGCTACACCTTC.

This clone was found once. The chain uses TRBV4-2 and TRBJ1-1, with 7 nucleotides matching TRBD1. This CDR3 is built from 17 residues. The germline V gene has CDR1 LGHNA and CDR2 YNFKEQ. V shed 0 bases, J shed 0 bases, and the junction held 7 bases outside the gene matches. The CDR3 here is CASSQDPFGQVNTEAFF. The CDR3 DNA reads as TGTGCCAGCAGCCAAGATCCTTTCGGACAGGTGAACACTGAAGCTTTCTTT.

The chain employs TRBV9 and TRBJ2-7; the match to TRBD2 covers 7 bases. J gave up 3 bases and V 0 bases, and 6 bases lay outside the gene matches. CDR1 and CDR2 (germline): SGDLS, YYNGEE. This CDR3 region has 15 residues. In DNA, the CDR3 is TGTGCCAGCAGCGTAGATTCGGCTAGCGGCTACGAGCAGTACTTC. It codes for CASSVDSASGYEQYF.

A note on this clone: The sample holds other DNA sequences that translate to the same CDR3. The chain recombines TRBV7-2 with TRBJ2-7; D ambiguous. Germline loops: CDR1 SGHTA, CDR2 FQGNSA. Trimming cost V 1 base and J 4 bases, with 8 bases left between them. The CDR3 is made up of 13 amino acids. The CDR3 protein is CASSLGGLYEQYF. The CDR3 DNA reads TGTGCCAGCAGCTTAGGGGGTCTATACGAGCAGTACTTC.

The J gene is TRBJ1-3, the V gene TRBV9; no clear D. Deletions cut 0 bases from V and 3 bases from J, with 13 bases between. Germline V gene sequence: CDR1 SGDLS, CDR2 YYNGEE. The CDR3 is made up of 16 amino acids. CDR3 residues: CASSVAGGGFGNTIYF. CDR3 bases: TGTGCCAGCAGCGTAGCCGGTGGCGGCTTTGGAAACACCATATATTTT.

This clone was observed a single time. The J gene is TRBJ2-5, the V gene TRBV27, with 10 bases aligning to TRBD1. CDR3 length equals 14 residues. CDR1 is MNHEY, CDR2 SMNVEV, per germline (reference sequence). The J segment lost 4 bases and the V segment lost 5 bases, leaving 4 bases of the junction unmatched. The CDR3 nucleotides read TGTGCCAGCAGTCCGGACAGGGGGGGAGAGACCCAGTACTTC. Encoded protein: CASSPDRGGETQYF.

The chain couples TRBV4-2 to TRBJ2-6, with D maybe TRBD1 (6 bases). This CDR3 spans 18 amino acids. Deletions cut 0 bases from V and 1 base from J, with 13 bases between. From germline, CDR1 is LGHNA and CDR2 YNFKEQ. The DNA of the CDR3 is TGTGCCAGCAGCCAAGAGCCCCTGCAGGGGTCTGGGGCCAACGTCCTGACTTTC. Amino acids: CASSQEPLQGSGANVLTF.

V usage is TRBV15 and J usage is TRBJ2-3, with D possibly TRBD2 on 5 matching bases. Germline V gene lookup returns CDR1 LNHNV and CDR2 YYDKDF (reference sequence). CDR3 length: 16 residues. V was shortened by 0 bases and J by 0 bases, with 10 bases between the two germline ends. For the CDR3, the DNA is TGTGCCACCAGCAGAGATAGAGGGAGAAGCACAGATACGCAGTATTTT. Translated, it gives CATSRDRGRSTDTQYF.

J is TRBJ1-1 and V is TRBV11-1; 7 positions match TRBD1. This CDR3 comprises 15 residues. Germline V gene data show CDR1 as SGHAT and CDR2 as FQDESV (reference sequence). The ends lost 4 bases at V and 0 bases at J; junction bases unmatched: 5. The CDR3 loop reads CASSSTDRVNTEAFF. The CDR3, as DNA: TGTGCCAGCAGCTCAACCGACAGGGTGAACACTGAAGCTTTCTTT.

The rearrangement uses TRBV6-5 and TRBJ2-7, with TRBD1 matching 7 bases. CDR1 MNHEY and CDR2 SVGAGI come from the germline V gene. V lost 2 bases and J lost 3; bases outside the gene matches: 4. The CDR3 covers 14 residues. The CDR3 loop reads CASSYRQGYYEQYF. The CDR3 DNA follows: TGTGCCAGCAGTTACCGACAGGGTTACTACGAGCAGTACTTC.